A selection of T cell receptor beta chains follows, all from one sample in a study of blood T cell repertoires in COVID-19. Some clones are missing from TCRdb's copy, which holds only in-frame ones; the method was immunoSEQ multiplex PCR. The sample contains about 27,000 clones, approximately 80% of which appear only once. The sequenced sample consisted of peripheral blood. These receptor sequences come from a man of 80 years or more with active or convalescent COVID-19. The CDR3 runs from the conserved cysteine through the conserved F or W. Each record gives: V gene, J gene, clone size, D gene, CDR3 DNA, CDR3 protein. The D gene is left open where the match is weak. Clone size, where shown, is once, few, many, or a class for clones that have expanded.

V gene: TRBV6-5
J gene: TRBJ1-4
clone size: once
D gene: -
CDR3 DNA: TGTGCCAGCAGTTACGGCGCGGTAGAGAATGAAAAACTGTTTTTT
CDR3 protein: CASSYGAVENEKLFF

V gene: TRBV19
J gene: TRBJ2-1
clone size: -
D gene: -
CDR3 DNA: TGTGCCAGTAGTAGGGGGGGCTTACACAATGAGCAGTTCTTC
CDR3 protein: CASSRGGLHNEQFF

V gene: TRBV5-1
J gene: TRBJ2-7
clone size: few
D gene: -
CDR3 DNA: TGCGCCAGCAGCCCGACCCGGGGGAGCTCCTACGAGCAGTACTTC
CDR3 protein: CASSPTRGSSYEQYF

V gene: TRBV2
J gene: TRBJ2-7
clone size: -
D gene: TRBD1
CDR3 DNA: TGTGCCAGCAGTGGTTTGGGACAGGCGACCTACGAGCAGTACTTC
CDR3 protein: CASSGLGQATYEQYF

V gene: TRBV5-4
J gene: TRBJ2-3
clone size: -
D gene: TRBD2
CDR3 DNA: TGTGCCAGCACCCGGGGGGGGGCAGATACGCAGTATTTT
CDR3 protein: CASTRGGADTQYF

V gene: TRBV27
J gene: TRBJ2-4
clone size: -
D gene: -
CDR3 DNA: TGTGCCAGCAGCCCCGCCGGTAGGGGGAACATTCAGTACTTC
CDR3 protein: CASSPAGRGNIQYF

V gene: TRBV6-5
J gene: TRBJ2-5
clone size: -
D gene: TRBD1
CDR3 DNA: TGTGCCAGCAGCAGGGGACAGGGGATATTGGAGACCCAGTACTTC
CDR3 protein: CASSRGQGILETQYF

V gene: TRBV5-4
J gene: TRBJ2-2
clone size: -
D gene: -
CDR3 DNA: TGTGCCAGCAGCCTAGAGACGGAGAACACCGGGGAGCTGTTTTTT
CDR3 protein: CASSLETENTGELFF

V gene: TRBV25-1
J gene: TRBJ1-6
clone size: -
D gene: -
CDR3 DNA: TGTGCCAGCAGTGACCCGCGGGTGAATTCACCCCTCCACTTT
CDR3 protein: CASSDPRVNSPLHF

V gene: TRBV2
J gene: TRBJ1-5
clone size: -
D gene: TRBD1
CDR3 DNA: TGTGCCAGCATGGGACAGGGGCAAGGATTAGGCAATCAGCCCCAGCATTTT
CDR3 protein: CASMGQGQGLGNQPQHF

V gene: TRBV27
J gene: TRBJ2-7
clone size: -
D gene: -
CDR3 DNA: TGTGCCAGCAGAGAGGCAGTAGGAGACGAGCAGTACTTC
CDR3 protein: CASREAVGDEQYF

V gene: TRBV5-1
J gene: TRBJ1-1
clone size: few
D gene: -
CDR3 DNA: TGCGCCAGCAGCTTGTATGGTGAGTCAGGGAACACTGAAGCTTTCTTT
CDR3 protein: CASSLYGESGNTEAFF